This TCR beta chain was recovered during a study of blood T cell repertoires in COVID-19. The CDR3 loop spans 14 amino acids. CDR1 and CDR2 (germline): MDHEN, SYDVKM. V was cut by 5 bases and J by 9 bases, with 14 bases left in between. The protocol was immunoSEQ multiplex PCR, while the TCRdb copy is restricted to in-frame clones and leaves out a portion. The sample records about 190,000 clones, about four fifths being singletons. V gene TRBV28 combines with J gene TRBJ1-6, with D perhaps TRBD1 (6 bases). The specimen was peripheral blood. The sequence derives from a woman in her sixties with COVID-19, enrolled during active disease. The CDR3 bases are TGTGCCAGCAGTCGACAGGACTGGGGTTCACCCCTCCACTTT. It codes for CASSRQDWGSPLHF.